Below, 15 T cell receptor beta chains from the same sample are listed, as sequenced in a study of OX40 agonist ivuxolimab in advanced cancers. The library came from the immunoSEQ multiplex PCR assay. In its TCRdb copy, this immuneACCESS table keeps in-frame sequences only and misses some clones. Where compared with another copy, unresolved V genes explain less than half of these, and the others have no known cause. Counted in this sample were about 69,000 clones; approximately 80% of them appeared once. Around 2.3% of the sample comes from the top ten. The sample here was CD4+ or CD8+ T cells sorted from blood, taken in a trial of the OX40 agonist ivuxolimab. All receptors come from an adult with an advanced solid tumor such as melanoma, head and neck, liver or kidney cancer.

This chain links TRBV10-2 with TRBJ2-5; D unresolved. V was pared by 8 bases and J by 2 bases, with 9 bases between. CDR1 and CDR2 from the germline V gene are WSHSY and SAAADI. The CDR3 has 12 residues. The CDR3 sequence is CASAPVQETQYF. The CDR3 DNA reads as TGCGCCAGCGCACCCGTTCAAGAGACCCAGTACTTC.

V gene TRBV19 combines with J gene TRBJ1-1; 10 bases are a match to TRBD1. The CDR3 runs to 15 residues. Germline CDR1 and CDR2: LNHDA and SQIVND (reference sequence). Trimming removed 4 bases from V and 6 bases from J; junction bases left unmatched: 8. For the CDR3, the DNA is TGTGCCAGTAGTACCCGAGGGACAGGGGTGGCTGAAGCTTTCTTT. Protein product: CASSTRGTGVAEAFF.

The J gene is TRBJ1-1, the V gene TRBV5-6, with D perhaps matching TRBD1 (5 bases). V shed 5 bases and J shed 1 base, with 9 bases lying between them. This CDR3 spans 13 amino acids. Germline V gene lookup returns CDR1 SGHDT and CDR2 YYEEEE. Written as DNA, the CDR3 is TGTGCCAGCAGTTGGGACCGGAACACTGAAGCTTTCTTT. Its protein is CASSWDRNTEAFF.

The V and J genes are TRBV5-1 and TRBJ1-3; possible D gene TRBD1, 6 bases. The CDR3 loop spans 16 amino acids. V was pared by 0 bases and J by 0 bases, with 10 bases between. Germline V gives CDR1 SGHRS, CDR2 YFSETQ. The CDR3 region has the DNA TGCGCCAGCAGCTTGGCCGGGACATACTCTGGAAACACCATATATTTT. Translated, it gives CASSLAGTYSGNTIYF.

This sequence joins TRBV4-1 and TRBJ1-1; TRBD1 might be the D (5 bases). Germline V gene sequence: CDR1 MGHRA, CDR2 YSYEKL. The CDR3 covers 14 residues. V was trimmed by 3 bases and J by 7 bases, leaving 15 bases between them. Here the CDR3 reads CASSQTPSDSEAFF. DNA of the CDR3: TGCGCCAGCAGCCAGACCCCATCCGACAGTGAAGCTTTCTTT.

The V and J genes are TRBV6-6 and TRBJ2-5; weak D call: TRBD1 (5 bases). Per germline, CDR1 MNHNY and CDR2 SVGAGI (reference sequence). The CDR3 has 15 residues. V lost 4 bases, J lost 4 bases, and 16 bases lay in between. The CDR3 DNA reads TGTGCCAGCAGTTGGCCGCAGGGATCAGGAGAGACCCAGTACTTC. Its translation: CASSWPQGSGETQYF.

The V and J genes are TRBV5-1 and TRBJ2-3; the D gene is possibly TRBD2 (6 bases). The length of the CDR3 is 15 residues. Trimming cost V 0 bases and J 0 bases, with 8 bases left between them. Looked up from germline, CDR1 is SGHRS and CDR2 is YFSETQ. This CDR3 reads CASSLAAGSTDTQYF. CDR3 DNA: TGCGCCAGCAGCTTGGCGGCGGGAAGCACAGATACGCAGTATTTT.

This clone came up a few times. The genes are TRBV5-1 and TRBJ2-2; D is perhaps TRBD2 (5 bases). CDR1 and CDR2 (germline): SGHRS, YFSETQ. The CDR3 extends over 14 amino acids. With 0 bases removed from V and 6 bases from J, the gap between germline ends came to 9 bases. In DNA, the CDR3 is TGCGCCAGCAGCTTGGAGGGAGTCGCCGGGGAGCTGTTTTTT. This sequence encodes CASSLEGVAGELFF. Full variable domain (outside the CDR3, taken from reference TRBV5-1 and TRBJ2-2): KAGVTQTPRYLIKTRGQQVTLSCSPISGHRSVSWYQQTPGQGLQFLFEYFSETQRNKGNFPGRFSGRQFSNSRSEMNVSTLELGDSALYLCASSLEGVAGELFFGEGSRLTVL.

This chain joins TRBV5-6 and TRBJ2-5; D remains unclear. This CDR3 is 14 amino acids long. The V gene lost 0 bases and the J gene lost 3 bases, with 9 bases spanning the gap. Germline V gene data show CDR1 as SGHDT and CDR2 as YYEEEE. CDR3 sequence: CASSLVRVKETQYF. DNA for the CDR3: TGTGCCAGCAGCTTGGTGAGAGTAAAAGAGACCCAGTACTTC. Filled out from reference TRBV5-6 and TRBJ2-5, the complete variable domain reads DAGVTQSPTHLIKTRGQQVTLRCSPKSGHDTVSWYQQALGQGPQFIFQYYEEEERQRGNFPDRFSGHQFPNYSSELNVNALLLGDSALYLCASSLVRVKETQYFGPGTRLLVL.

The rearrangement links TRBV19 to TRBJ2-2; 14 nucleotides line up with TRBD2. Germline V gives CDR1 LNHDA, CDR2 SQIVND (reference sequence). V dropped 4 bases and J dropped 1; count of bases not matched to a gene: 2. The CDR3 runs 17 residues. The CDR3 reads CASSKGLAGVNTGELFF. Written as DNA, the CDR3 is TGTGCCAGTAGTAAGGGACTAGCGGGGGTGAACACCGGGGAGCTGTTTTTT.

The chain carries TRBV13 and TRBJ2-2, with 8 bases lining up with TRBD2. Germline V CDR1 and CDR2: PRHDT, FYEKMQ (reference sequence). This CDR3 has 15 amino acids. V lost 5 bases and J lost 2; bases outside the gene matches: 4. The CDR3 reads CASSPAGGNTGELFF. CDR3 bases: TGTGCCAGCAGCCCCGCGGGGGGCAACACCGGGGAGCTGTTTTTT.

This clone was observed a handful of times. This rearrangement joins TRBV18 to TRBJ2-1, with D possibly called TRBD1 or TRBD2 (5 bases each). Germline lookup yields CDR1 KGHSH and CDR2 LQKENI. V lost 1 base, J lost 6 bases, and 10 bases lay in between. The CDR3 is 14 residues long. CDR3 DNA: TGTGCCAGCTCACCACAACTAGGGGCCAATGAGCAGTTCTTC. This gives the protein CASSPQLGANEQFF.

The chain joins TRBV7-3 to TRBJ1-2; D possibly corresponds to TRBD1 (5 bases). Germline V gives CDR1 SGHTA, CDR2 FQGTGA. V shed 0 bases and J shed 8 bases, with 13 bases lying between them. The CDR3 consists of 14 residues. CDR3 nucleotides: TGTGCCAGCAGCTTAACGGGGGATGATAGGGGCTACACCTTC. It encodes CASSLTGDDRGYTF.

This clone showed up just a few times. The rearrangement links TRBV7-2 to TRBJ2-2, with D uncertain. The germline gives CDR1 SGHTA, CDR2 FQGNSA. The CDR3 consists of 14 residues. V was clipped by 2 bases and J by 7 bases, with 11 bases between them. CDR3 DNA sequence: TGTGCCAGCAGCTTATTCAACGCGGTCGGGGAGCTGTTTTTT. This sequence encodes CASSLFNAVGELFF. Together with reference TRBV7-2 and TRBJ2-2, the CDR3 gives the full variable domain: GAGVSQSPSNKVTEKGKDVELRCDPISGHTALYWYRQSLGQGLEFLIYFQGNSAPDKSGLPSDRFSAERTGGSVSTLTIQRTQQEDSAVYLCASSLFNAVGELFFGEGSRLTVL.

The gene calls are TRBV4-1 and TRBJ2-3; 8 bases match TRBD2. Trimming cost V 1 base and J 1 base; bases outside gene matches: 1. The CDR3 length is 15 residues. Germline CDR1 and CDR2: MGHRA and YSYEKL. The CDR3 spells CASSQGSGGTDTQYF. CDR3 sequence (DNA): TGCGCCAGCAGCCAAGGTAGCGGGGGCACAGATACGCAGTATTTT.